One and the same sample provided the 9 T cell receptor beta chains below, sequenced in a study of blood T cell repertoires in COVID-19. Only in-frame clones appear in the TCRdb table, and some are missing; sequencing was by immunoSEQ multiplex PCR. Among 100,000 to 150,000 clones listed, around 87% were seen once. Sequencing input: peripheral blood. The receptors here all came from a woman aged 55 to 70 with COVID-19, enrolled during active disease.

The chain links TRBV20-1 to TRBJ2-2; 11 nucleotides agree with TRBD2. J lost 6 bases, V lost 5 bases, and 8 bases had no gene match. The CDR3 extends over 15 amino acids. CDR1 and CDR2 from the germline V gene are DFQATT and SNEGSKA (reference sequence). The CDR3 loop is CSARGGSGGAGELFF. DNA for the CDR3: TGCAGTGCTCGTGGTGGTAGCGGGGGGGCCGGGGAGCTGTTTTTT.

The chain joins TRBV9 to TRBJ2-1; D gene unclear. Trimming took 3 bases from V and 3 from J, leaving 19 bases between them. This CDR3 is built from 17 residues. Germline loops: CDR1 SGDLS, CDR2 YYNGEE. The CDR3 loop is CASSATRAGKYYNEQFF. CDR3 coding DNA: TGTGCCAGCAGCGCCACGCGTGCAGGAAAATACTACAATGAGCAGTTCTTC.

This clone appeared once. The chain carries TRBV7-2 and TRBJ1-5, with TRBD1 as a possible D gene (5 bases). Germline CDR1 reads SGHTA; CDR2 reads FQGNSA. The V and J ends lost 5 bases and 3 bases respectively, with 17 bases between them. This CDR3 comprises 16 residues. In DNA, the CDR3 is TGTGCCAGCAGCCCACGCAGTGGGGGGGACAATCAGCCCCAGCATTTT. Its translation is CASSPRSGGDNQPQHF.

Concerning this clone itself: Germline is not matched at one junction end, which may reflect a read error. The rearrangement links TRBV27 to TRBJ2-1; 7 nucleotides match TRBD1. CDR1 and CDR2 (germline): MNHEY, SMNVEV (reference sequence). The CDR3 consists of 15 residues. CDR3 amino acids: CASSLLGQPYNERFF. As DNA, the CDR3 is TGTGCCAGCAGTTTATTGGGACAGCCCTACAATGAGCGGTTCTTC.

The chain is built from TRBV4-2 and TRBJ2-1; 8 nucleotides line up with TRBD2. The CDR3 has 16 amino acids. Losses at the gene ends were 0 bases for V and 7 bases for J; bases not matched to a gene: 8. CDR1 and CDR2 (germline): LGHNA, YNFKEQ. The CDR3 DNA follows: TGTGCCAGCAGCCAAGAAGTGTTAGCGGGATCTAATGAGCAGTTCTTC. It yields the protein CASSQEVLAGSNEQFF.

The rearrangement uses TRBV7-3 and TRBJ2-2; no definite D call. Trimming stripped 5 bases from V and 4 bases from J, with 2 bases between. The CDR3 consists of 11 residues. Germline CDR1 SGHTA, CDR2 FQGTGA. This CDR3 is CASSLTGELFF. The CDR3 coding sequence is TGTGCCAGCAGCCTCACCGGGGAGCTGTTTTTT. The full variable domain, its missing parts supplied by reference TRBV7-3 and TRBJ2-2, is GAGVSQTPSNKVTEKGKYVELRCDPISGHTALYWYRQSLGQGPEFLIYFQGTGAADDSGLPNDRFFAVRPEGSVSTLKIQRTERGDSAVYLCASSLTGELFFGEGSRLTVL.

The chain couples TRBV5-1 to TRBJ2-1; TRBD2 agrees at 7 bases. The junction had 9 bases not matched to a gene; V was cut back by 0 bases and J by 6 bases. CDR3 length: 16 residues. Germline loops: CDR1 SGHRS, CDR2 YFSETQ. CDR3 sequence reads: CASSLESRGGSNEQFF. The CDR3 nucleotides are TGCGCCAGCAGCTTGGAATCCCGCGGGGGTTCCAATGAGCAGTTCTTC.

The chain links TRBV4-2 to TRBJ1-5; 7 bases map to TRBD1. The CDR3 sequence is 16 residues long. Trimming at V came to 4 bases and at J to 5 bases, leaving 11 bases not matched to a gene. The germline gives CDR1 LGHNA, CDR2 YNFKEQ. The DNA of the CDR3 is TGTGCCAGCAGCCCTAGACTCGGACAGGCGGATCAGCCCCAGCATTTT. It translates to CASSPRLGQADQPQHF.

The chain has TRBV4-2 and TRBJ1-5, with D possibly TRBD1 on 6 matching bases. The V gene's germline CDR1 is LGHNA and CDR2 YNFKEQ. The length of the CDR3 is 15 residues. V was cut by 4 bases and J by 0 bases, with 10 bases left in between. The CDR3 here is CASSPLQGSNQPQHF. In DNA form, the CDR3 reads TGTGCCAGCAGCCCTTTACAGGGTAGCAATCAGCCCCAGCATTTT.